A selection of T cell receptor beta chains follows, all from one sample in a study of T cells in localized non-small cell lung cancer. Produced via immunoSEQ multiplex PCR; TCRdb's table is partial and in-frame only. The table lists around 25,000 clones, 80% to 90% of them singletons. The sample in question was peripheral blood, obtained before any cancer treatment. The source of these receptors is a female donor at least 60 years old with stage I lung adenocarcinoma. Each CDR3 is given with its conserved first and last residue. D genes are given only for firm matches. Clone size appears in some rows only: once, few, many, or a class for an expanded clone.

d_call	v_call	j_call	clone_size	cdr3_nt	cdr3_aa
TRBD1	TRBV5-6	TRBJ2-7	.	TGTGCCAGCAGCGTGACAGGGTCGTCCTACGAGCAGTACTTC	CASSVTGSSYEQYF
TRBD1	TRBV19	TRBJ2-7	once	TGTGCCAGTAGTATAAGACAGGGGGCCTACGAGCAGTACTTC	CASSIRQGAYEQYF
.	TRBV2	TRBJ1-6	.	TGTGCCAGCATTAGGGACCGTAATTCACCCCTCCACTTT	CASIRDRNSPLHF
TRBD1	TRBV4-1	TRBJ1-2	.	TGCGCCAGCAGCCAAGCAGGGGGAACCAACTATGGCTACACCTTC	CASSQAGGTNYGYTF
.	TRBV6-6	TRBJ1-2	.	TGTGCCAGCAGCCTATCCCTCCCGGGAGGCTATGGCTACACCTTC	CASSLSLPGGYGYTF
TRBD1	TRBV18	TRBJ1-1	.	TGTGCCAGCTCACCACCGGACAGGCCGAACACTGAAGCTTTCTTT	CASSPPDRPNTEAFF
.	TRBV7-9	TRBJ2-5	.	TGTGCCAGCAGCTTAGTGAAACAGCAAGAGACCCAGTACTTC	CASSLVKQQETQYF
TRBD2	TRBV7-9	TRBJ2-7	once	TGTGCCAGCAGCTTTCGGGGGGGACTTAACGAGCAGTACTTC	CASSFRGGLNEQYF
.	TRBV7-8	TRBJ1-2	.	TGTGCCAGCAGGGGACCGAACAGTGTGCCGTCATATGGCTACACCTTC	CASRGPNSVPSYGYTF
.	TRBV7-3	TRBJ2-2	.	TGTGCCAGCAGCCCCGCGGGGAACACCGGGGAGCTGTTTTTT	CASSPAGNTGELFF
.	TRBV28	TRBJ1-5	.	TGTGCCAGCAGTTCTCCCCCCCGGGCAAGGAGCAATCAGCCCCAGCATTTT	CASSSPPRARSNQPQHF
TRBD1	TRBV5-6	TRBJ1-2	.	TGTGCCAGCAGCTGGACAGGGGAAGGCTACACCTTC	CASSWTGEGYTF
.	TRBV19	TRBJ1-5	.	TGTGCCAGTAGTGCTCAGTTTCTTCAGCCCCAGCATTTT	CASSAQFLQPQHF